This T cell receptor beta chain comes out of a study of T cell responses to AZD1222 COVID-19 vaccine. Using immunoSEQ multiplex PCR, the repertoire was profiled, and TCRdb retains in-frame clones only, with some absent. The sample records 80,000 to 100,000 clones, over 80% being singletons. Study findings and constraints: Reportedly, nearly half the spike-specific TCRs target unmutated variant regions. Donors skewed white British and female; clonal diversity was possibly underestimated.

About this clone: Its antigen remains unidentified.

This TCR was recovered from an adult who received the AZD1222 COVID-19 vaccine. Sequencing was performed on peripheral blood, taken 28 days after the second AZD1222 dose.

CDR3 amino acids: CASSQVNWENTEAFF. The CDR3, as DNA: TGTGCCAGCAGCCAAGTGAATTGGGAGAACACTGAAGCTTTCTTT. The chain combines TRBV4-2 with TRBJ1-1; no firm D call. Trimming took off 1 base at V and 1 base at J, with 10 bases between the two ends. CDR1 is LGHNA, CDR2 YNFKEQ, per germline. CDR3 length equals 15 residues.